These T cell receptor beta chains were read from a single sample in a study of Ad26.COV2.S vaccination and SARS-CoV-2 variants. The table came from immunoSEQ multiplex PCR; TCRdb's copy has only in-frame clones and leaves some out. The sample includes 350,000 to 500,000 clones, approximately 88% of them seen just once. This specimen was peripheral blood, taken in a trial of Ad26.COV2.S vaccine versus placebo. All receptors derive from a person between 18 and 60 years old who received the Ad26.COV2.S COVID-19 vaccine or a placebo. Each CDR3 is given with its conserved first and last residue.

length | V | CDR3
16 | TRBV30 | CAWKSTLLGTDTEAFF
14 | TRBV5-6 | CASSFSGVYQPQHF
16 | TRBV12-5 | CASGPMRGQGNYGYTF
12 | TRBV30 | CAWSADSYSYTF
15 | TRBV5-4 | CASSTGTGSGNEQFF
15 | TRBV4-1 | CASSQGPATNEKLFF
12 | TRBV27 | CASGTGNQPQHF
15 | TRBV7-2 | CASSLEGATNEKLFF
20 | TRBV19 | CASSIPKRRGPNEYYNEQFF
14 | TRBV9 | CASSNHAGSYGYTF
15 | TRBV18 | CASSSGTKNTGELFF
21 | TRBV4-3 | CASSQATVLYGERGGTDTQYF
13 | TRBV6-5 | CASSPGHDPSPFF
17 | TRBV6-4 | CASTEPSTGKLLNEQFF
12 | TRBV30 | CAWSPTGKTQYF
15 | TRBV9 | CASSVGAGGFDTQYF
13 | TRBV5-6 | CASSLAQDETQYF
20 | TRBV30 | CAWDKPGAGVTAYLTDTQYF
13 | TRBV6-5 | CASNPRGETEAFF
14 | TRBV2 | CASTWDRSTDTQYF
15 | TRBV7-3 | CASSPAGGPVYGYTF
15 | TRBV11-2 | CASSPTGGANYGYTF
15 | TRBV7-2 | CASSPRQGSNQPQHF
15 | TRBV27 | CASRPRQGAGNTIYF
15 | TRBV5-1 | CASSGNRNPNEKLFF
15 | TRBV5-1 | CASSVGQGAYNEQFF
13 | TRBV2 | CASTFWESGELFF
15 | TRBV3-1/TRBV3-2 | CASSLSPWGTGELFF
15 | TRBV7-3 | CASSPQQGDTGELFF
15 | TRBV7-2 | CASSLVHSRTDTQYF
16 | TRBV6-2/TRBV6-3 | CASSSMTDSIGSEQYF
19 | TRBV4-1 | CASSQARTEITATNEKLFF
16 | TRBV2 | CASSVGTTVTSDTQYF
13 | TRBV6-5 | CASRGDRQETQYF
12 | TRBV12-3/TRBV12-4 | CASRGQNYGYTF
14 | TRBV19 | CASSIPGTNQPQHF
11 | TRBV28 | CASSLYYEQYF
16 | TRBV9 | CASSATGASSGNTIYF
16 | TRBV4-3 | CASSQDRGGGAYEQYF
11 | TRBV2 | CASTRGYEQYF
14 | TRBV2 | CASSLGQGTDTQYF
14 | TRBV19 | CASRRGGAYNEQFF
15 | TRBV5-8 | CASSRQGRSSYEQYF
11 | TRBV5-1 | CASSLGSGYTF
14 | TRBV6-2/TRBV6-3 | CASSGPHLGQPQHF
12 | TRBV6-5 | CASSYGTHEQYF
14 | TRBV6-5 | CASSRSQVQETQYF
18 | TRBV7-9 | CASSQNSQGIPISYTQYF
15 | TRBV5-1 | CASSPRTGGGNEQYF
12 | TRBV3-1/TRBV3-2 | CASSRGGVEQYF
12 | TRBV12-3/TRBV12-4 | CASSLGWDEQYF
20 | TRBV11-3 | CASSLDSRAELALSSYEQYF